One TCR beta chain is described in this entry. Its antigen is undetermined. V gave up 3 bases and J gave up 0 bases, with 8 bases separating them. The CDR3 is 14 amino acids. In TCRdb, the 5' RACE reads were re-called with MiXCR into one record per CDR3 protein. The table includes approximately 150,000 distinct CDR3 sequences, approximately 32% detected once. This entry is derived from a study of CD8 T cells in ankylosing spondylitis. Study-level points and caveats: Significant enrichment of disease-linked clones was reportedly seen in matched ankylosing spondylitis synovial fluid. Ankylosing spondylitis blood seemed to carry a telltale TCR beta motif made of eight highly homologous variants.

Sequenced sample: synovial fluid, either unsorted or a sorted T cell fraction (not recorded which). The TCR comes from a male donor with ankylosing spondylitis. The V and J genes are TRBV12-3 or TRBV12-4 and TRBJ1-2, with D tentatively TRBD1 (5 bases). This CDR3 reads CASSFGGTNYGYTF. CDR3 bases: TGTGCCAGCAGTTTTGGGGGAACTAACTATGGCTACACCTTC.